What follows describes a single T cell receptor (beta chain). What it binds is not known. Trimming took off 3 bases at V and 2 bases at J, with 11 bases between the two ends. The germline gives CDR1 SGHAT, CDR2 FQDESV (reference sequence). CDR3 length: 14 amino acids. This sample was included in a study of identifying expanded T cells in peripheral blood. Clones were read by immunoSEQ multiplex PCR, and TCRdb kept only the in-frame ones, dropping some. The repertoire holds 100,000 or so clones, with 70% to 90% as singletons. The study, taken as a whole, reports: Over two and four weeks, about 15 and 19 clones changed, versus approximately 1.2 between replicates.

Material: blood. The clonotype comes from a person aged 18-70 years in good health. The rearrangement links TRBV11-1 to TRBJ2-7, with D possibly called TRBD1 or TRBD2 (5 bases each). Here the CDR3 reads CASSLGRAAYEQYF. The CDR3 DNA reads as TGTGCCAGCAGCTTGGGACGGGCTGCCTACGAGCAGTACTTC.